Following are 13 T cell receptor beta chains from one sample sequenced in a study of OX40 agonist ivuxolimab in advanced cancers. Repertoires were generated with immunoSEQ multiplex PCR, while TCRdb's copy carries only in-frame clones and drops some. The table includes about 58,000 clones, 88% detected once. The sample in question was CD4+ or CD8+ T cells sorted from blood, obtained in a trial of the OX40 agonist ivuxolimab. The receptors shown here come from an adult with an advanced solid tumor such as melanoma, head and neck, liver or kidney cancer.

This clone was recorded a few times. The chain is built from TRBV28 and TRBJ1-1; D remains ambiguous. The germline V gene has CDR1 MDHEN and CDR2 SYDVKM. V gave up 6 bases and J gave up 4 bases, with 9 bases separating them. The CDR3 has 12 amino acids. Written as DNA, the CDR3 is TGTGCCAGCAGCAAATGGGGCACTGAAGCTTTCTTT. Protein sequence: CASSKWGTEAFF.

As DNA, the CDR3 is TGTGCCAGCAGCTTAGCCAGGGTGACCGGGGAGCTGTTTTTT. This gives the protein CASSLARVTGELFF. This chain joins TRBV7-2 and TRBJ2-2, with D perhaps TRBD1 (5 bases). CDR1 and CDR2 (germline): SGHTA, FQGNSA. This CDR3 is 14 amino acids long. V was clipped by 0 bases and J by 5 bases, with 7 bases between them.

The chain uses TRBV2 and TRBJ2-1; D is ambiguous. Deletions cut 4 bases from V and 5 bases from J, with 9 bases between. Germline loops: CDR1 SNHLY, CDR2 FYNNEI. The CDR3 runs 13 residues. In nucleotides, the CDR3 is TGTGCCAGCAGTGTACTGCAAGACAATGAGCAGTTCTTC. Translation: CASSVLQDNEQFF.

This clone was seen a few times. The J gene is TRBJ2-2, the V gene TRBV2; D not resolved. Trimming pared 7 bases from V and 5 bases from J, leaving 11 bases between. This CDR3 has 13 amino acids. Per germline, CDR1 SNHLY and CDR2 FYNNEI. The CDR3 DNA is TGTGCCAGCACCGAAAAAAGAACCGGGGAGCTGTTTTTT. The encoded protein is CASTEKRTGELFF.

This sequence joins TRBV21-1 and TRBJ1-5; the D call in the table, TRBD1, was not verified against the DNA. TRBV21-1 is shown as a pseudogene. The CDR3 has 14 residues. CDR3 amino acids: CASSKGRVVQPQHF. The CDR3 bases are TGTGCCAGCAGCAAAGGCAGGGTAGTTCAGCCCCAGCATTTT.

V and J are TRBV29-1 and TRBJ2-5; D gene unclear. Germline V lookup: CDR1 SQVTM, CDR2 ANQGSEA. The CDR3 has 13 residues. The V and J ends lost 6 bases and 1 base respectively, with 12 bases between them. The DNA of the CDR3 is TGCAGCGTCGAGCGTCAGAGCCAAGAGACCCAGTACTTC. Its protein product is CSVERQSQETQYF. Complete variable domain (other parts from reference TRBV29-1 and TRBJ2-5): SAVISQKPSRDICQRGTSLTIQCQVDSQVTMMFWYRQQPGQSLTLIATANQGSEATYESGFVIDKFPISRPNLTFSTLTVSNMSPEDSSIYLCSVERQSQETQYFGPGTRLLVL.

The V call is TRBV7-2, the J call TRBJ2-5, with 8 nucleotides matching TRBD1. From germline, CDR1 is SGHTA and CDR2 FQGNSA. The length of the CDR3 is 16 residues. The V and J ends lost 1 base and 2 bases, in that order; junction bases with no gene match: 6. CDR3 coding DNA: TGTGCCAGCAGCTTAGAACCCAGGGGGCGACAAGAGACCCAGTACTTC. Protein: CASSLEPRGRQETQYF.

The rearrangement uses TRBV5-3 and TRBJ1-6; perhaps TRBD1 as D (5 bases). TRBV5-3 is classed as an ORF, of uncertain function. The CDR3 is made up of 19 amino acids. Trimming removed 3 bases from V and 0 bases from J, with 19 bases in between. CDR3 bases: TGTGCCAGAAGCTCCCGTAATTGGGACCTTAGCTCCTATAATTCACCCCTCCACTTT. Protein: CARSSRNWDLSSYNSPLHF.

The chain uses TRBV5-1 and TRBJ2-2; D might be TRBD2 (6 bases). The V end lost 4 bases, the J end lost 5 bases, and 12 bases lay between the germline ends. The germline gives CDR1 SGHRS, CDR2 YFSETQ. The CDR3 runs to 14 residues. CDR3 bases: TGCGCCAGCAGCGGGACTGTTGGAACCGGGGAGCTGTTTTTT. Its protein is CASSGTVGTGELFF.

The V and J genes are TRBV19 and TRBJ1-1; D might be TRBD1 (5 bases). Trimming cost V 3 bases and J 0 bases, with 20 bases left between them. Germline V gene lookup returns CDR1 LNHDA and CDR2 SQIVND (reference sequence). CDR3 length: 18 amino acids. CDR3 residues: CASSIGAPELSMNTEAFF. In DNA, the CDR3 is TGTGCCAGTAGTATTGGGGCTCCCGAACTTAGTATGAACACTGAAGCTTTCTTT.

The genes are TRBV5-4 and TRBJ2-3; TRBD2 matches 11 bases. CDR1 SGHNT and CDR2 YYREEE come from the germline V gene (reference sequence). The CDR3 totals 16 residues. The V segment lost 4 bases and the J segment 5 bases; nucleotides outside the gene matches: 9. Here the CDR3 reads CASSPGTSGLIDTQYF. The CDR3, as DNA: TGTGCCAGCAGCCCCGGGACTAGCGGACTAATAGATACGCAGTATTTT.

This chain connects TRBV6-1 to TRBJ2-7; no clear D gene. From germline, CDR1 is MNHNS and CDR2 SASEGT. V lost 8 bases to trimming and J lost 4 bases, with 12 bases between them. The CDR3 runs 12 residues. The CDR3 is CASGQAFYEQYF. The CDR3 DNA is TGTGCCAGCGGTCAGGCTTTTTACGAGCAGTACTTC.

The chain recombines TRBV7-2 with TRBJ2-1; D unresolved. V was trimmed by 3 bases and J by 4 bases, leaving 10 bases between them. The germline CDR1 and CDR2 sequences are SGHTA and FQGNSA. This CDR3 comprises 14 residues. CDR3 nucleotides: TGTGCCAGCAGCTTCCCCGGATCATACAATGAGCAGTTCTTC. Encoded protein: CASSFPGSYNEQFF.